These 9 T cell receptor beta chains came from one sample sequenced in a study of cytomegalovirus exposure and HLA in healthy donors. This PCR relied on a set of 60 Vbeta primers and 13 Jbeta primers. The assay was immunoSEQ multiplex PCR, and TCRdb's table has in-frame clones only and misses some. This table holds around 150,000 clones, over 60% found once. Input material: PBMCs. The origin of the receptors is a man aged 40-55 years in good health and CMV-seronegative.

The chain has TRBV12-5 and TRBJ1-5; D remains ambiguous. The V end lost 2 bases, the J end lost 5 bases, and 7 bases lay between the germline ends. The CDR3 is 13 residues long. Germline assignment: CDR1 LGHNT and CDR2 FRNRAP. CDR3 nucleotide sequence: TGTGCTAGTGGTTTGTTAACGGATCAGCCCCAGCATTTT. Protein sequence: CASGLLTDQPQHF.

Only one count was recorded for this clone. This rearrangement joins TRBV6-1 to TRBJ1-6; D is unclear. From germline, CDR1 is MNHNS and CDR2 SASEGT. The ends were cut back, 0 bases at V and 8 bases at J, with 14 bases in the middle. CDR3 length equals 16 residues. CDR3 region: CASSEARYRLDSPLHF. As DNA, the CDR3 is TGTGCCAGCAGTGAAGCGCGGTACCGATTGGATTCACCCCTCCACTTT.

This clone has just a few counts. The rearrangement uses TRBV7-8 and TRBJ2-1; no firm D call. Germline loops: CDR1 SGHVS, CDR2 FQNEAQ. CDR3 length: 15 residues. V was clipped by 5 bases and J by 2 bases, with 13 bases between them. The CDR3 DNA reads as TGTGCCAGCAGCCCCCACAATAGCCCCTACAATGAGCAGTTCTTC. This encodes CASSPHNSPYNEQFF.

This clone was seen a handful of times. V is TRBV5-5 and J is TRBJ1-4; 7 bases are shared with TRBD1. Germline loops: CDR1 SGHKS, CDR2 YYEKEE (reference sequence). CDR3 size: 15 residues. With 4 bases clipped from V and 6 bases from J, the junction kept 9 bases outside the gene matches. The CDR3 coding sequence is TGTGCCAGCAGCCTACAGGGGACTAGGGATGAAAAACTGTTTTTT. Residues: CASSLQGTRDEKLFF.

The genes are TRBV5-1 and TRBJ2-5; 7 nucleotides line up with TRBD2. The V gene's germline CDR1 is SGHRS and CDR2 YFSETQ. The CDR3 has 15 residues. V trimming: 1 base; J trimming: 3 bases; junction bases outside the gene matches: 6. The DNA for the CDR3 is TGCGCCAGCAGCTTGAGTCTGGCGGGGGAAGAGACCCAGTACTTC. As protein: CASSLSLAGEETQYF. The complete variable domain, with remaining parts taken from reference TRBV5-1 and TRBJ2-5, reads KAGVTQTPRYLIKTRGQQVTLSCSPISGHRSVSWYQQTPGQGLQFLFEYFSETQRNKGNFPGRFSGRQFSNSRSEMNVSTLELGDSALYLCASSLSLAGEETQYFGPGTRLLVL.

The gene calls are TRBV5-1 and TRBJ2-7; D is perhaps TRBD1 (6 bases). This CDR3 has 13 residues. V lost 1 base to trimming and J lost 6 bases, with 11 bases between them. Germline V gene data show CDR1 as SGHRS and CDR2 as YFSETQ. This CDR3 is CASSLTGFREQYF. Written as DNA, the CDR3 is TGCGCCAGCAGCTTGACAGGGTTCCGCGAGCAGTACTTC.

This clone was detected only once. The chain links TRBV7-9 to TRBJ2-3; 8 bases agree with TRBD2. Looked up from germline, CDR1 is SEHNR and CDR2 is FQNEAQ (reference sequence). V was pared by 3 bases and J by 2 bases, with 4 bases of the junction left unmatched. The CDR3 is made up of 15 amino acids. In DNA form, the CDR3 reads TGTGCCAGCAGCTTCGGGGGGGGGACCACAGATACGCAGTATTTT. As protein: CASSFGGGTTDTQYF.

J is TRBJ2-7 and V is TRBV21-1; the table's D call, TRBD1, was not checked against the DNA. TRBV21-1 has pseudogene status. The CDR3 length is 15 residues. CDR3 coding DNA: TGTGCCAGCAGCACCGGGACAGGGGACTCCTACGAGCAGTACTTC. This codes for CASSTGTGDSYEQYF.

CDR3 protein: CASSWGLDQPQHF. The CDR3 nucleotides read TGTGCCAGCAGTTGGGGGCTTGATCAGCCCCAGCATTTT. The chain has TRBV27 and TRBJ1-5; D perhaps matches TRBD1 (6 bases). The CDR3 has 13 amino acids. Germline V gene data show CDR1 as MNHEY and CDR2 as SMNVEV (reference sequence). Trimming cost V 4 bases and J 5 bases, with 9 bases left between them.